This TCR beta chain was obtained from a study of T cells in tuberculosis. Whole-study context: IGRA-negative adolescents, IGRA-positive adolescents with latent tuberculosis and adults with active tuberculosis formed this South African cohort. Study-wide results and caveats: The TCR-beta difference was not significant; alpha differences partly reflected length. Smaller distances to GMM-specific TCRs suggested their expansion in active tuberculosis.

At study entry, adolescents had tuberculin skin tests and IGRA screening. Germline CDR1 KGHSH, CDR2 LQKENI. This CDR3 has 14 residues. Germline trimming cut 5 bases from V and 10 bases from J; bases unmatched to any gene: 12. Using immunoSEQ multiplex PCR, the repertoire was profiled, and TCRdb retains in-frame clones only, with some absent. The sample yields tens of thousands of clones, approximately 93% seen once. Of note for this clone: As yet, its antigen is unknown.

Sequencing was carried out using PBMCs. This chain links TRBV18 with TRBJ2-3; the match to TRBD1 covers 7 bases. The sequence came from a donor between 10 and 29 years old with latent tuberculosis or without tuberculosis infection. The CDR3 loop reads CASSAGTARYAQYF. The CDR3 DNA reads TGTGCCAGCTCAGCCGGGACAGCCAGATACGCGCAGTATTTT.